This T cell receptor (beta chain) was identified during a study of CD8+ T cells in alopecia areata. Study-level results: Expanded CD8+ clones among the top 100, and scalp clonality, were significantly decreased by tofacitinib. Only one nonresponder was present, which leaves the link between baseline CD8+ expansion and response uncertain.

The treatment: oral pan-JAK inhibitor, 5-10 mg twice daily. Reverse transcribed after extraction, RNA yielded cDNA as the sequencing template. Using immunoSEQ multiplex PCR, the repertoire was profiled, and TCRdb retains in-frame clones only, with some absent. The sample lists over 80,000 clones; roughly 40% were seen once. This CDR3 is built from 13 residues. Germline loops: CDR1 SEHNR, CDR2 FQNEAQ (reference sequence). Deletions cut 3 bases from V and 0 bases from J, with 6 bases between. As to this clone: Antigen specificity is unknown. The same CDR3 also results from other DNA sequences found in this sample.

J is TRBJ2-7 and V is TRBV7-9; possible D gene TRBD2, 6 bases. This clonotype was obtained from a human donor with alopecia areata. Material: CD8+ T cells sorted from blood, obtained at week 24, from a patient treated with tofacitinib. The CDR3 protein is CASSFGSSYEQYF. CDR3 nucleotides: TGTGCCAGCAGCTTCGGGAGCTCCTACGAGCAGTACTTC.